The 9 T cell receptor beta chains listed next were all sequenced from one sample in a study of T cell repertoires in cytomegalovirus infection (dated by TCRdb to the late 2010s). The antigens of these receptors remain unknown. The reads were generated on an Illumina HiSeq 1500. TCRdb reprocessed the public reads (quality trimming at Q25 with fastp, clone calling with MiXCR) and kept in-frame beta chains. Each record represents a unique CDR3 protein, reported with the most common genes and DNA among its rows. In all, the sample holds some 560,000 distinct CDR3 sequences, and almost 40% of those were seen once. The leading ten clones occupy around 48% of the sample. This specimen's treatment or condition label, per the study, means: in vitro stimulation with specific CMV peptide epitopes to enrich CMV-specific T cells. The specimen comprised cultured PBMCs, sampled from culture after CMV antigen stimulation. The receptors originated from a human donor in good health (CMV status not recorded). Some clones in this sample may be carry-over from other donors' samples.

The chain is built from TRBV2 and TRBJ1-1; D remains ambiguous. The length of the CDR3 is 15 residues. Germline V gene lookup returns CDR1 SNHLY and CDR2 FYNNEI. Trimming removed 3 bases at V and 6 bases at J, with 17 bases between. In DNA, the CDR3 is TGTGCCAGCAGTGATGGTTGGGCCGTCGGCCCTGAAGCTTTCTTT. Translating gives CASSDGWAVGPEAFF.

This clonotype was counted a few times. The rearrangement joins TRBV3-1 to TRBJ2-1, with D hard to call. The CDR3 runs 13 residues. Germline V gene data show CDR1 as LGHDT and CDR2 as YNNKEL (reference sequence). V was clipped by 3 bases and J by 10 bases, with 13 bases between them. The CDR3 is CASSQTGVEEQFF. CDR3 sequence (DNA): TGTGCCAGCAGCCAGACTGGGGTGGAGGAGCAGTTCTTC.

This sequence joins TRBV29-1 and TRBJ2-2; D uncertain. The V gene's germline CDR1 is SQVTM and CDR2 ANQGSEA. The CDR3 runs to 12 residues. DNA for the CDR3: TGCATGGGAAGGGAGAACACCGGGGAGCTGTTTTTT. Its translation: CMGRENTGELFF.

This clonotype was seen a handful of times. This sequence joins TRBV7-6 and TRBJ2-5, with 11 bases lining up with TRBD1. The length of the CDR3 is 17 residues. V shed 3 bases and J 4 bases; nucleotides not matched to a gene: 10. Germline values: CDR1 SGHVS, CDR2 FNYEAQ. CDR3 DNA sequence: TGTGCCAGCAGCTTCTTGTACGCCGGGACAGGGGGAGAGACCCAGTACTTC. It yields the protein CASSFLYAGTGGETQYF.

This rearrangement joins TRBV6-6 to TRBJ2-5; maybe TRBD2 (5 bases). Looked up from germline, CDR1 is MNHNY and CDR2 is SVGAGI (reference sequence). The V gene lost 6 bases and the J gene lost 5 bases, with 13 bases spanning the gap. This CDR3 has 13 amino acids. DNA for the CDR3: TGTGCCAGCAGCGGCGGGCGTGGCGAGACCCAGTACTTC. It specifies CASSGGRGETQYF.

DNA of the CDR3: TGTGCCAGCTCACCACCCGCGGGGACCCGTTTTGGAGAGCAGTTCTTC. Its translation: CASSPPAGTRFGEQFF. The chain recombines TRBV18 with TRBJ2-1; tentative D call: TRBD2 (6 bases). The germline V gene encodes CDR1 KGHSH and CDR2 LQKENI. This CDR3 region has 16 residues. V lost 0 bases and J lost 10, with 19 bases in between.

V and J are TRBV7-6 and TRBJ2-1; D call uncertain. Germline CDR1 and CDR2: SGHVS and FNYEAQ. The CDR3 consists of 15 residues. The germline V and J ends were trimmed by 4 bases and 2 bases, with 12 bases remaining between them. The chain's CDR3 is CASSSGRVTYNEQFF. The CDR3 DNA is TGTGCCAGCAGCTCCGGAAGGGTAACCTACAATGAGCAGTTCTTC.

This clonotype was detected a few times. This sequence joins TRBV11-2 and TRBJ2-1; D tentatively fits TRBD1 or TRBD2 (6 bases each). The V and J ends lost 8 bases and 0 bases respectively, with 17 bases between them. The CDR3 extends over 16 amino acids. Germline CDR1 SGHAT, CDR2 FQNNGV. CDR3 loop: CASRTWGASSYNEQFF. DNA of the CDR3: TGTGCCAGCCGGACCTGGGGGGCCTCCTCCTACAATGAGCAGTTCTTC.

This clonotype was detected only a few times. This chain uses TRBV6-2 or TRBV6-3 with TRBJ1-5; TRBD1 aligns across 8 bases. There are 14 residues in the CDR3. Trimming cost V 4 bases and J 3 bases; bases outside gene matches: 2. The germline gives CDR1 MNHEY, CDR2 SVGEGT. CDR3 protein: CASSWTGLNQPQHF. The DNA for the CDR3 is TGTGCCAGCAGTTGGACAGGGCTCAATCAGCCCCAGCATTTT.